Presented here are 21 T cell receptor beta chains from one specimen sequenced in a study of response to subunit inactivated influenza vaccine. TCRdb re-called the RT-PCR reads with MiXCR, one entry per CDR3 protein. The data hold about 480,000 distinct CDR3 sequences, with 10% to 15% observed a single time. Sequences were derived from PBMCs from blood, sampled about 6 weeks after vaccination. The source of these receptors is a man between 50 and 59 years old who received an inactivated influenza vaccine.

CDR3 amino acids: CASSFAGQSVGEQYF. CDR3 DNA sequence: TGTGCCAGCAGCTTTGCGGGACAGTCTGTTGGTGAGCAGTACTTC. The rearrangement uses TRBV11-1 and TRBJ2-7, with D possibly matching TRBD1 (7 bases). The CDR3 runs to 15 residues. V was cut by 3 bases and J by 7 bases, with 19 bases left in between. Germline-derived CDR1 and CDR2 are SGHAT and FQDESV (reference sequence).

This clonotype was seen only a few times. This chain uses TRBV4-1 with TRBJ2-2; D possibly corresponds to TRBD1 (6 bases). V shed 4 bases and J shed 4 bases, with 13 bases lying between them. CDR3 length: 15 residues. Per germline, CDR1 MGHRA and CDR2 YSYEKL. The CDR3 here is CASSPGMGATGELFF. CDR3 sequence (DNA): TGCGCCAGCAGCCCGGGTATGGGGGCCACCGGGGAGCTGTTTTTT.

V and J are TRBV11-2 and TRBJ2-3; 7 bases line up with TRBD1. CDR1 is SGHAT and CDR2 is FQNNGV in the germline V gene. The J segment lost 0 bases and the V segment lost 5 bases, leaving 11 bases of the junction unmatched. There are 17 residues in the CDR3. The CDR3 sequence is CASSDLRYRGSTDTQYF. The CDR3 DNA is TGTGCCAGCAGCGACCTGAGGTACAGGGGAAGCACAGATACGCAGTATTTT.

The CDR3 DNA reads TGCAGCGTTGAAGTGGCGGGGGTAGGGGCCTATAATTCACCCCTCCACTTT. This translates into CSVEVAGVGAYNSPLHF. The chain uses TRBV29-1 and TRBJ1-6; TRBD1 is a possible D gene (5 bases). This CDR3 region has 17 residues. The germline gives CDR1 SQVTM, CDR2 ANQGSEA. V was cut by 1 base and J by 2 bases, with 15 bases left in between. Complete variable domain (other parts from reference TRBV29-1 and TRBJ1-6): SAVISQKPSRDICQRGTSLTIQCQVDSQVTMMFWYRQQPGQSLTLIATANQGSEATYESGFVIDKFPISRPNLTFSTLTVSNMSPEDSSIYLCSVEVAGVGAYNSPLHFGNGTRLTVT.

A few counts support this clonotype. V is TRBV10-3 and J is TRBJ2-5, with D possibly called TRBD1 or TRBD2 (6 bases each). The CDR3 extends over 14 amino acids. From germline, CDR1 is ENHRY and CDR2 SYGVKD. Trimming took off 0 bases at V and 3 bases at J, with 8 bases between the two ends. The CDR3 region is CAISESRGEETQYF. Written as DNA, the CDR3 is TGTGCCATCAGTGAGTCTAGGGGGGAAGAGACCCAGTACTTC.

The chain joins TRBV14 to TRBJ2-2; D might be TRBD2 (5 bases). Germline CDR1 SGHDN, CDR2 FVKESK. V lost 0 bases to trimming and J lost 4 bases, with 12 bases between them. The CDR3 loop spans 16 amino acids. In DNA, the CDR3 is TGTGCCAGCAGCCAAGATTTCATTGCGGGCACCGGGGAGCTGTTTTTT. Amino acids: CASSQDFIAGTGELFF.

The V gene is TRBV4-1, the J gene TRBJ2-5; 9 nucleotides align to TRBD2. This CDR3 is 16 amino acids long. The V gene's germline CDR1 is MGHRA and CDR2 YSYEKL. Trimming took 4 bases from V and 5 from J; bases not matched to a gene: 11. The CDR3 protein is CASSRYFSSGDETQYF. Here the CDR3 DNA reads TGCGCCAGCAGCCGCTATTTCTCTAGCGGGGACGAGACCCAGTACTTC.

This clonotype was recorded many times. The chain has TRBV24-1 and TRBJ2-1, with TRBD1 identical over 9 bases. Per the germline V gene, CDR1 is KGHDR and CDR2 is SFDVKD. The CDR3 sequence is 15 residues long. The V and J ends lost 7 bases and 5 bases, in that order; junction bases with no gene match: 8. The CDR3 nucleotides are TGTGCCACCAGCCTTCCCGGGACAGGGAACAATGAGCAGTTCTTC. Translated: CATSLPGTGNNEQFF.

CDR3 in DNA: TGCGCCAGCAGCTTGTCACAGGTCTCCTACGAGCAGTACTTC. As protein: CASSLSQVSYEQYF. The chain joins TRBV5-1 to TRBJ2-7; a weak D match, TRBD1 (5 bases). Germline V CDR1 and CDR2: SGHRS, YFSETQ. V lost 1 base to trimming and J lost 0 bases, with 8 bases between them. The CDR3 consists of 14 residues.

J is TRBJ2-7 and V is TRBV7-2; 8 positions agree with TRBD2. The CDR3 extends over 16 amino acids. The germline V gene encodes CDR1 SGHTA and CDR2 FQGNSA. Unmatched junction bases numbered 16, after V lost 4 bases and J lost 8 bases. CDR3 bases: TGTGCCAGCAGCTCACAACTTCTAGCGGGTCCCCATCAGCAGTACTTC. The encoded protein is CASSSQLLAGPHQQYF. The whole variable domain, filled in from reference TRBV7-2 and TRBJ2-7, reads GAGVSQSPSNKVTEKGKDVELRCDPISGHTALYWYRQSLGQGLEFLIYFQGNSAPDKSGLPSDRFSAERTGGSVSTLTIQRTQQEDSAVYLCASSSQLLAGPHQQYFGPGTRLTVT.

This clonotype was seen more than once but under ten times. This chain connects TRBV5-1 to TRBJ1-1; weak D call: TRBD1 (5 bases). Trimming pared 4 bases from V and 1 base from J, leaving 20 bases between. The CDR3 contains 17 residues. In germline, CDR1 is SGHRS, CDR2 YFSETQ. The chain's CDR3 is CASSPRTTQGRNTEAFF. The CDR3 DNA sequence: TGCGCCAGCAGCCCTAGGACAACTCAGGGTCGGAACACTGAAGCTTTCTTT.

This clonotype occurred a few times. CDR3 sequence: CASRTGQFGEKLFF. The CDR3 bases are TGTGCCAGCAGGACCGGACAGTTCGGGGAAAAACTGTTTTTT. The gene calls are TRBV6-1 and TRBJ1-4; D might be TRBD1 (6 bases). Trimming took 6 bases from V and 8 from J, leaving 16 bases between them. Germline V CDR1 and CDR2: MNHNS, SASEGT. This CDR3 contains 14 residues.

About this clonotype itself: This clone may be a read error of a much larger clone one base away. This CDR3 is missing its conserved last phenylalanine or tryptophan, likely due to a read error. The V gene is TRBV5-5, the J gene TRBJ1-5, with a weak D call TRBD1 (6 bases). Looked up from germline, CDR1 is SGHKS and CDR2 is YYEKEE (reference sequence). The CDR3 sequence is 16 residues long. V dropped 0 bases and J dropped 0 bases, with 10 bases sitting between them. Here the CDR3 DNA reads TGTGCCAGCAGCTTGGGGACAGTTTATAGCAATCAGCCCCAGCATATT. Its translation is CASSLGTVYSNQPQHI.

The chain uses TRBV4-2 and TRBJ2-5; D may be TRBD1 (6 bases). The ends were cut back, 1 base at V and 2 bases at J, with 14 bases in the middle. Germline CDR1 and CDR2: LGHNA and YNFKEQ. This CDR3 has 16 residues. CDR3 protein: CASSQGSSGAQETQYF. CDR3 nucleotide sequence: TGTGCCAGCAGCCAAGGCTCCTCAGGGGCACAAGAGACCCAGTACTTC.

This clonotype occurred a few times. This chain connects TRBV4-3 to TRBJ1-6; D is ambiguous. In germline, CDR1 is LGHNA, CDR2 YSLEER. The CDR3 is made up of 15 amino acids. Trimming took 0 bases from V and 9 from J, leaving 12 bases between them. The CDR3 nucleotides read TGCGCCAGCAGCCAAGATCCCGGGAGGGCTTCACCCCTCCACTTT. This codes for CASSQDPGRASPLHF.

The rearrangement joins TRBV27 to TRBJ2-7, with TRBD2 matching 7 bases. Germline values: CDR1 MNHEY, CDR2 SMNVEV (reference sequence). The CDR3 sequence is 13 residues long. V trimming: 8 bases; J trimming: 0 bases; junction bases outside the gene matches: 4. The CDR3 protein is CASASGPSYEQYF. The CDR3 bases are TGTGCCAGCGCTAGCGGTCCCTCCTACGAGCAGTACTTC.

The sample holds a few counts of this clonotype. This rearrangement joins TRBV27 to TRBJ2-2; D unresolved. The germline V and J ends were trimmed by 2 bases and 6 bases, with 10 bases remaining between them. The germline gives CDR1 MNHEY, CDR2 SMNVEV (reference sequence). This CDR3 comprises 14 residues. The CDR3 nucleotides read TGTGCCAGCAGTTTAACACCTTCGGCCGGGGAGCTGTTTTTT. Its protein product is CASSLTPSAGELFF.

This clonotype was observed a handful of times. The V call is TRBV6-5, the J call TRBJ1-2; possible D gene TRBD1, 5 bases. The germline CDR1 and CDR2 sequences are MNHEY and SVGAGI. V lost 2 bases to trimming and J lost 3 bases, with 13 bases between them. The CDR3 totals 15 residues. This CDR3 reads CASSYDGTLYYGYTF. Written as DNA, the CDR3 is TGTGCCAGCAGTTACGATGGGACTCTCTACTATGGCTACACCTTC.

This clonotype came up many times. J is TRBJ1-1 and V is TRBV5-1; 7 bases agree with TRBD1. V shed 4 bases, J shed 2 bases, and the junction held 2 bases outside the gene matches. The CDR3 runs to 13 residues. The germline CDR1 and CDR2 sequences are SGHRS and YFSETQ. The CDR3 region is CASSRDSNTEAFF. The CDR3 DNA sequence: TGCGCCAGCAGCCGGGACAGCAACACTGAAGCTTTCTTT.

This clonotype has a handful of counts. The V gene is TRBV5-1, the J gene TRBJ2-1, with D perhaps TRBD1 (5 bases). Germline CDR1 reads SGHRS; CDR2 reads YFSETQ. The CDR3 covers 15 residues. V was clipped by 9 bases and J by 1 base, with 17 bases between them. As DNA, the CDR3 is TGCGCCACAGGAATCGGACATGCATCCTACAATGAGCAGTTCTTC. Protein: CATGIGHASYNEQFF. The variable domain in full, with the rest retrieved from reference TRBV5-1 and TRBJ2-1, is KAGVTQTPRYLIKTRGQQVTLSCSPISGHRSVSWYQQTPGQGLQFLFEYFSETQRNKGNFPGRFSGRQFSNSRSEMNVSTLELGDSALYLCATGIGHASYNEQFFGPGTRLTVL.

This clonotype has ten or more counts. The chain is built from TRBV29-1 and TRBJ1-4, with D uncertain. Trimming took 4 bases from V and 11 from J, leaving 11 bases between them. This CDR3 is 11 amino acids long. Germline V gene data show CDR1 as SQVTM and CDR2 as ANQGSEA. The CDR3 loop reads CSVARGAKLFF. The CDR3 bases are TGCAGCGTTGCCCGGGGTGCGAAACTGTTTTTT.